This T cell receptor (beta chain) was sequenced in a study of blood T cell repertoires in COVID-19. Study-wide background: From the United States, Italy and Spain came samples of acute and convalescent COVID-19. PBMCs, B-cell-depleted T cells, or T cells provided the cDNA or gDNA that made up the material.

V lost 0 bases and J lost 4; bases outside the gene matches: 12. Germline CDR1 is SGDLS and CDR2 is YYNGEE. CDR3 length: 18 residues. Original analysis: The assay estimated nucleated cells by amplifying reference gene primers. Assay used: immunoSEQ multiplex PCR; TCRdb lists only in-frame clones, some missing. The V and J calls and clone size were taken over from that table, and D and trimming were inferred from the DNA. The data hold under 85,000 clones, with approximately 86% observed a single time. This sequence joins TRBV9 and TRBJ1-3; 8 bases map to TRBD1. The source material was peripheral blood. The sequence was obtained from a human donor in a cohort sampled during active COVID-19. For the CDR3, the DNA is TGTGCCAGCAGCGTAGTAGGGGTGCAGGGGGCGTTCGGAAACACCATATATTTT. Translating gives CASSVVGVQGAFGNTIYF.